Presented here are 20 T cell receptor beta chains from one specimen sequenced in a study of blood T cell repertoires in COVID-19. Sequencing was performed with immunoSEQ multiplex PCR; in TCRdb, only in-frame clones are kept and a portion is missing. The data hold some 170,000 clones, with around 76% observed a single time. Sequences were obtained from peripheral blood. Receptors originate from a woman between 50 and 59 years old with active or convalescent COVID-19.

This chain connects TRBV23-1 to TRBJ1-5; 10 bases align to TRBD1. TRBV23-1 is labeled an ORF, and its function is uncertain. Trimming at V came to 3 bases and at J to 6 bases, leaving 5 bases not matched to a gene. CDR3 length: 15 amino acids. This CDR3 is CASSQRTGGSQPQHF. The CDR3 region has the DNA TGCGCCAGCAGTCAGCGGACAGGGGGAAGTCAGCCCCAGCATTTT.

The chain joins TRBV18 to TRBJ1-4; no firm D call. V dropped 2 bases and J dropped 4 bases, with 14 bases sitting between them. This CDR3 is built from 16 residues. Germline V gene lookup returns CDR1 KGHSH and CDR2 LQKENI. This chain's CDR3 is CASSPKSQKDNEKLFF. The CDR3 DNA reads TGTGCCAGCTCACCAAAGTCGCAGAAAGATAATGAAAAACTGTTTTTT.

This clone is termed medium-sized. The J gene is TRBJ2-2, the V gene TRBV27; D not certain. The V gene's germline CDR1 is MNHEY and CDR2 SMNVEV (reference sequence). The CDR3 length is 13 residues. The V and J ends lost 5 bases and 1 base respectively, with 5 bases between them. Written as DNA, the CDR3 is TGTGCCAGCAGTAGAGAGAACACCGGGGAGCTGTTTTTT. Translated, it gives CASSRENTGELFF.

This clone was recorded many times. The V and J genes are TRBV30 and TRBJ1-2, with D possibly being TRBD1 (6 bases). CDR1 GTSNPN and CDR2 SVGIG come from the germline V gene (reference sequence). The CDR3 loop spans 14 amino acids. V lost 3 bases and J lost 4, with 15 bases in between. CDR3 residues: CAWRILRDTYGYTF. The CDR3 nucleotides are TGTGCCTGGAGAATTCTCCGGGACACCTATGGCTACACCTTC.

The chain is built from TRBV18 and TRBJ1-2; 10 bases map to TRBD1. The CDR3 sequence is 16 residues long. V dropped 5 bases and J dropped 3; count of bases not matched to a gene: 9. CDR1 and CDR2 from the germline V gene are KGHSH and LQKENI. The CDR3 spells CASSLRQGATDYGYTF. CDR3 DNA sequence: TGTGCCAGCTCATTACGACAGGGGGCGACGGACTATGGCTACACCTTC.

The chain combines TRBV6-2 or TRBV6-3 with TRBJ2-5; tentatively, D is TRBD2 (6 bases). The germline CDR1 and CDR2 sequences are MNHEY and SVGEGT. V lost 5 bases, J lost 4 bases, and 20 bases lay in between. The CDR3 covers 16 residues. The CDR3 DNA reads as TGTGCCAGCAGTCGTTCCTCTGGGGTCGGGAGAGAGACCCAGTACTTC. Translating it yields CASSRSSGVGRETQYF.

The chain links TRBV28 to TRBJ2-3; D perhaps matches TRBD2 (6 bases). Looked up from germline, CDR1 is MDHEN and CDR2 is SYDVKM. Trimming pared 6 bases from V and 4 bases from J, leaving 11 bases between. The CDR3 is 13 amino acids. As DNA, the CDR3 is TGTGCCAGCAGGGCGCCGGGGGCAGATACGCAGTATTTT. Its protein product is CASRAPGADTQYF.

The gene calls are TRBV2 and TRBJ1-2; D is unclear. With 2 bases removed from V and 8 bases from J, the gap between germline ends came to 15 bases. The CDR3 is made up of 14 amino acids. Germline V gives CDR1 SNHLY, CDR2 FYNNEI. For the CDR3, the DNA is TGTGCCAGCAGTGAAACGCGGGAGGGTAGCGGCTACACCTTC. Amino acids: CASSETREGSGYTF.

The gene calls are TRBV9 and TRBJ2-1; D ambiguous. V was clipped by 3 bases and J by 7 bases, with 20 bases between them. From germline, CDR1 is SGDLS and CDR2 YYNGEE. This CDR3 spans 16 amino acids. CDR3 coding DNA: TGTGCCAGCAGCGCCTTGAGCCCCGCCTCTTTGAATGAGCAGTTCTTC. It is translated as CASSALSPASLNEQFF.

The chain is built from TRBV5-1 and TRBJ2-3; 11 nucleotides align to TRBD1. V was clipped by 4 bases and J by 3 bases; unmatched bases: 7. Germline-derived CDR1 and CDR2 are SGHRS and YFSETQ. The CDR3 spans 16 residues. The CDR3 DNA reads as TGCGCCAGCAGCCCGGCCGGACAGGGGGCGACAGATACGCAGTATTTT. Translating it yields CASSPAGQGATDTQYF. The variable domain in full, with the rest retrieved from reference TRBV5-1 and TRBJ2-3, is KAGVTQTPRYLIKTRGQQVTLSCSPISGHRSVSWYQQTPGQGLQFLFEYFSETQRNKGNFPGRFSGRQFSNSRSEMNVSTLELGDSALYLCASSPAGQGATDTQYFGPGTRLTVL.

The CDR3 reads CASSAPTGRGSNTEAFF. Here the CDR3 DNA reads TGCGCCAGCAGTGCTCCCACAGGGAGGGGATCGAACACTGAAGCTTTCTTT. The chain links TRBV10-1 to TRBJ1-1; TRBD1 might be the D (6 bases). The CDR3 is made up of 17 amino acids. Looked up from germline, CDR1 is WNHNN and CDR2 is SYGVQD (reference sequence). V was shortened by 4 bases and J by 1 base, with 19 bases between the two germline ends.

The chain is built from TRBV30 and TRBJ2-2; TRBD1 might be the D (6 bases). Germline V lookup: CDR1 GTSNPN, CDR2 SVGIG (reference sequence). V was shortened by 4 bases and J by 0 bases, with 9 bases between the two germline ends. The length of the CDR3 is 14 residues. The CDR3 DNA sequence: TGTGCCTGGAAAGGGGGTGCGAACACCGGGGAGCTGTTTTTT. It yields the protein CAWKGGANTGELFF.

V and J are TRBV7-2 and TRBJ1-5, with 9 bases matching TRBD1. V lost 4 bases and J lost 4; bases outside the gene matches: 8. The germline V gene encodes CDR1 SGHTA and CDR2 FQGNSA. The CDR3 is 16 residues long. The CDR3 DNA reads TGTGCCAGCAGCTATGCCAGACAGGGGGGAAATCAGCCCCAGCATTTT. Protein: CASSYARQGGNQPQHF.

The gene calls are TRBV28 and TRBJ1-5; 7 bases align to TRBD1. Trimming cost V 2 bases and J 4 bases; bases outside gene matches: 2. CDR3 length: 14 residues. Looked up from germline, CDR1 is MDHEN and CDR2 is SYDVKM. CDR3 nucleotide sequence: TGTGCCAGCAGTTTAGGGACAGTTAATCAGCCCCAGCATTTT. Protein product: CASSLGTVNQPQHF.

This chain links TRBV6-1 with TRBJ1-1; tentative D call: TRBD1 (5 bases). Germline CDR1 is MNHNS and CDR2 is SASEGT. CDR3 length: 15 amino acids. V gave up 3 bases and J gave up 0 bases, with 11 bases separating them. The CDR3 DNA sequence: TGTGCCAGCAGTGATCCGGGACTTATGAACACTGAAGCTTTCTTT. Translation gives CASSDPGLMNTEAFF.

The chain's CDR3 is CASSLGMARTGNSPLHF. CDR3 nucleotides: TGCGCCAGCAGCCTTGGGATGGCAAGGACAGGGAATTCACCCCTCCACTTT. The chain combines TRBV4-3 with TRBJ1-6; 8 nucleotides align to TRBD1. J lost 7 bases, V lost 4 bases, and 12 bases had no gene match. The length of the CDR3 is 17 residues. CDR1 is LGHNA and CDR2 is YSLEER in the germline V gene.

The CDR3 DNA sequence: TGTGCCAGCAGCTTGGTGGCAGGGGGCAACTATGGCTACACCTTC. Its translation is CASSLVAGGNYGYTF. The genes are TRBV5-6 and TRBJ1-2; 8 bases agree with TRBD1. This CDR3 contains 15 residues. V shed 0 bases, J shed 2 bases, and the junction held 3 bases outside the gene matches. The germline gives CDR1 SGHDT, CDR2 YYEEEE.

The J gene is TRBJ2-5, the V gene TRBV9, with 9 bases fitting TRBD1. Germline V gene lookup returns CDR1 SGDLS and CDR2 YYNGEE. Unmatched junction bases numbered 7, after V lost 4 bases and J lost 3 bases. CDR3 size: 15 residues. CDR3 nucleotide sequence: TGTGCCAGCAGCATCCGGGACAGGGTGAAAGAGACCCAGTACTTC. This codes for CASSIRDRVKETQYF. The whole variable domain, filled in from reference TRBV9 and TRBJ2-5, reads DSGVTQTPKHLITATGQRVTLRCSPRSGDLSVYWYQQSLDQGLQFLIQYYNGEERAKGNILERFSAQQFPDLHSELNLSSLELGDSALYFCASSIRDRVKETQYFGPGTRLLVL.

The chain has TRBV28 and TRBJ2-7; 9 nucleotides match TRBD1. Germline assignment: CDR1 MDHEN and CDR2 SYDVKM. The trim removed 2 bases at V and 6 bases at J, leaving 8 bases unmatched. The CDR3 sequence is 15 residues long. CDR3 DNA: TGTGCCAGCAGTTTACCGACAGGGGGGAAGGGCGAGCAGTACTTC. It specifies CASSLPTGGKGEQYF.

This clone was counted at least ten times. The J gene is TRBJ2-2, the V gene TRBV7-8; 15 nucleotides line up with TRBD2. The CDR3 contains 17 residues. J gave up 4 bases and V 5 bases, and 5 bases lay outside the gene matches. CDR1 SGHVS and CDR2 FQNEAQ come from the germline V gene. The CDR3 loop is CASSLGTSGRSTGELFF. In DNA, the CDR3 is TGTGCCAGCAGCCTCGGGACTAGCGGGAGGAGCACCGGGGAGCTGTTTTTT.